These 29 T cell receptor beta chains originate from one sample sequenced in a study of response to subunit inactivated influenza vaccine. TCRdb passed the RT-PCR reads through MiXCR, listing each CDR3 protein once. The repertoire includes some 540,000 distinct CDR3 sequences, 20% to 25% of them detected once, and about 3% sits in the top ten. These same data were also listed under a study on T cells expressing NK-cell markers. Turning to that study: TCR beta libraries carry UMIs added by 5'RACE template switching.

Sequenced here: CD4+ T cells sorted from PBMCs, sampled 11 to 12 days after vaccination. The receptors come from a man aged 45-65 years who received an inactivated influenza vaccine.

This sequence joins TRBV7-2 and TRBJ2-7; no definite D call. V was cut by 2 bases and J by 4 bases, with 6 bases left in between. Germline loops: CDR1 SGHTA, CDR2 FQGNSA. The CDR3 runs to 12 residues. The CDR3 bases are TGTGCCAGCAGCTTAAAACGTTACGAGCAGTACTTC. It is translated as CASSLKRYEQYF.

This clonotype was recorded a few times. The chain recombines TRBV30 with TRBJ2-5; D is unclear. There are 12 residues in the CDR3. V was pared by 2 bases and J by 3 bases, with 7 bases between. Germline V CDR1 and CDR2: GTSNPN, SVGIG (reference sequence). DNA of the CDR3: TGTGCCTGGAGTATACGAGAAGAGACCCAGTACTTC. Protein product: CAWSIREETQYF.

The V call is TRBV6-5, the J call TRBJ2-3, with 11 bases identical to TRBD1. Germline values: CDR1 MNHEY, CDR2 SVGAGI. The V segment lost 5 bases and the J segment 6 bases; nucleotides outside the gene matches: 10. The CDR3 has 16 residues. CDR3 DNA sequence: TGTGCCAGCAGTACTCGGGACAGGGGGAGTGTGGATACGCAGTATTTT. Translation: CASSTRDRGSVDTQYF.

V and J are TRBV7-2 and TRBJ2-5, with 8 bases lining up with TRBD2. The CDR3 contains 15 residues. Germline-derived CDR1 and CDR2 are SGHTA and FQGNSA. V shed 4 bases, J shed 2 bases, and the junction held 6 bases outside the gene matches. The CDR3 DNA is TGTGCCAGCAGCTCCGGGACTAGGTCACAAGAGACCCAGTACTTC. Protein product: CASSSGTRSQETQYF.

V gene TRBV7-9 combines with J gene TRBJ1-4; D is perhaps TRBD1 (6 bases). This CDR3 region has 14 residues. Trimming pared 4 bases from V and 4 bases from J, leaving 10 bases between. From germline, CDR1 is SEHNR and CDR2 FQNEAQ (reference sequence). CDR3 coding DNA: TGTGCCAGCAGCTACGGACAGATTAATGAAAAACTGTTTTTT. Translating gives CASSYGQINEKLFF.

This clonotype turned up a few times. This sequence joins TRBV20-1 and TRBJ1-6, with 9 bases matching TRBD1. The CDR3 covers 13 residues. Germline lookup yields CDR1 DFQATT and CDR2 SNEGSKA (reference sequence). The junction had 8 bases not matched to a gene; V was cut back by 8 bases and J by 9 bases. The chain's CDR3 is CSSRDRVISPLHF. The CDR3 nucleotides read TGCAGTTCACGGGACAGGGTAATTTCACCCCTCCACTTT.

The V call is TRBV4-1, the J call TRBJ2-1; D is perhaps TRBD2 (6 bases). The germline gives CDR1 MGHRA, CDR2 YSYEKL. The CDR3 consists of 17 residues. V was trimmed by 2 bases and J by 0 bases, leaving 14 bases between them. The CDR3 reads CASSQSLATSSYNEQFF. The CDR3 DNA is TGCGCCAGCAGCCAATCCCTAGCGACAAGCTCCTACAATGAGCAGTTCTTC.

This rearrangement joins TRBV6-1 to TRBJ2-1, with D tentatively TRBD1 or TRBD2 (6 bases each). The CDR3 runs 15 residues. V was cut by 5 bases and J by 4 bases, with 15 bases left in between. CDR1 is MNHNS, CDR2 SASEGT, per germline. CDR3 protein: CASSKRGRRYNEQFF. CDR3 nucleotides: TGTGCCAGCAGTAAAAGGGGGAGGCGTTACAATGAGCAGTTCTTC.

This clonotype was seen once. This chain uses TRBV7-8 with TRBJ2-5; D gene ambiguous. There are 14 residues in the CDR3. V lost 9 bases to trimming and J lost 5 bases, with 19 bases between them. The germline gives CDR1 SGHVS, CDR2 FQNEAQ. The CDR3 nucleotides read TGTGCCAGTAGTGGATTAGTGAACGGGGAGACCCAGTACTTC. Its translation: CASSGLVNGETQYF.

The sample holds a few counts of this clonotype. The chain joins TRBV4-1 to TRBJ1-3; D is uncertain. CDR3 length: 15 amino acids. The V gene's germline CDR1 is MGHRA and CDR2 YSYEKL. V was cut by 4 bases and J by 2 bases, with 12 bases left in between. Here the CDR3 DNA reads TGCGCCAGCAGCCCGATATCTTTGCCTGGAAACACCATATATTTT. This encodes CASSPISLPGNTIYF.

This clonotype was seen a few times. The chain couples TRBV20-1 to TRBJ2-1, with 8 bases matching TRBD2. This CDR3 contains 14 residues. Unmatched junction bases numbered 5, after V lost 3 bases and J lost 4 bases. The germline V gene encodes CDR1 DFQATT and CDR2 SNEGSKA (reference sequence). The CDR3 spells CSASRLAGYNEQFF. CDR3 nucleotides: TGCAGTGCTAGTCGTCTAGCGGGTTACAATGAGCAGTTCTTC.

This clonotype was detected only a few times. J is TRBJ2-3 and V is TRBV6-1, with 7 positions matching TRBD1. This CDR3 has 14 residues. With 5 bases clipped from V and 3 bases from J, the junction kept 5 bases outside the gene matches. Per germline, CDR1 MNHNS and CDR2 SASEGT. The CDR3 is CASSTPTGTDTQYF. As DNA, the CDR3 is TGTGCCAGCAGTACCCCGACAGGGACAGATACGCAGTATTTT.

In nucleotides, the CDR3 is TGTGCCAGCAGCTTGGGGACTTCCGTGGGCCTTGATACGCAGTATTTT. Encoded protein: CASSLGTSVGLDTQYF. This chain connects TRBV11-3 to TRBJ2-3, with a possible D match to TRBD2 (6 bases). Germline V lookup: CDR1 SGHNT, CDR2 YENEEA. CDR3 length equals 16 residues. The V and J ends lost 3 bases and 6 bases respectively, with 19 bases between them. The variable domain in full, with the rest retrieved from reference TRBV11-3 and TRBJ2-3, is EAGVVQSPRYKIIEKKQPVAFWCNPISGHNTLYWYLQNLGQGPELLIRYENEEAVDDSQLPKDRFSAERLKGVDSTLKIQPAELGDSAVYLCASSLGTSVGLDTQYFGPGTRLTVL.

A remark on this clonotype: One junction end disagrees with the germline gene, perhaps due to a read error. This chain connects TRBV28 to TRBJ1-6, with 9 nucleotides matching TRBD1. The CDR3 length is 16 residues. The germline gives CDR1 MDHEN, CDR2 SYDVKM. CDR3 loop: CVSGQGRGSYNSPLHF. The CDR3 bases are TGTGTCAGCGGACAGGGGCGAGGCTCCTATAATTCACCCCTCCACTTT.

This chain links TRBV5-1 with TRBJ2-5; perhaps TRBD1 as D (6 bases). The V gene lost 0 bases and the J gene lost 4 bases, with 10 bases spanning the gap. The CDR3 consists of 14 residues. In germline, CDR1 is SGHRS, CDR2 YFSETQ. The CDR3 sequence is CASSLGSRGETQYF. For the CDR3, the DNA is TGCGCCAGCAGCTTGGGGTCCAGGGGAGAGACCCAGTACTTC.

The J gene is TRBJ2-5, the V gene TRBV29-1; D gene unclear. V gave up 2 bases and J gave up 6 bases, with 10 bases separating them. Germline V gene sequence: CDR1 SQVTM, CDR2 ANQGSEA. This CDR3 is built from 12 residues. The CDR3 DNA is TGCAGCGTTGAACCCTACGTCCAGACCCAGTACTTC. Encoded protein: CSVEPYVQTQYF.

This clonotype was seen only a few times. The V call is TRBV25-1, the J call TRBJ2-7, with 7 bases aligning to TRBD1. The CDR3 length is 13 residues. The V gene's germline CDR1 is MGHDK and CDR2 SYGVNS. V was pared by 4 bases and J by 12 bases, with 12 bases of the junction left unmatched. The CDR3 region has the DNA TGTGCCAGCAGTGGGTGGGGACAGCCAAAACTGTACTTC. It yields the protein CASSGWGQPKLYF.

V is TRBV7-2 and J is TRBJ2-2; 12 bases match TRBD2. V lost 5 bases to trimming and J lost 4 bases; unmatched junction nucleotides: 8. The CDR3 totals 17 residues. CDR1 is SGHTA, CDR2 FQGNSA, per germline. The CDR3 coding sequence is TGTGCCAGCAGCATCCCGACTAGCGGGAGAGTCACCGGGGAGCTGTTTTTT. It codes for CASSIPTSGRVTGELFF.

This chain joins TRBV12-3 or TRBV12-4 and TRBJ2-7; 8 nucleotides agree with TRBD1. The length of the CDR3 is 14 residues. The junction had 4 bases not matched to a gene; V was cut back by 2 bases and J by 4 bases. The CDR3 loop is CASSLYRGRYEQYF. CDR3 bases: TGTGCCAGCAGTTTATACAGGGGGAGGTACGAGCAGTACTTC.

This sequence joins TRBV10-3 and TRBJ2-2, with 9 bases lining up with TRBD2. There are 16 residues in the CDR3. The V and J ends lost 2 bases and 2 bases, in that order; junction bases with no gene match: 3. From germline, CDR1 is ENHRY and CDR2 SYGVKD. DNA of the CDR3: TGTGCCATCAGTGAGGGGCTAGCGGGAAACACCGGGGAGCTGTTTTTT. As protein: CAISEGLAGNTGELFF.

With regard to this clonotype: A read error is possible here, since a much larger clone lies one base away. V is TRBV11-2 and J is TRBJ1-5; 7 bases align to TRBD1. CDR1 SGHAT and CDR2 FQNNGV come from the germline V gene. With 5 bases clipped from V and 7 bases from J, the junction kept 5 bases outside the gene matches. There are 13 residues in the CDR3. Here the CDR3 reads CASSPDREQPQHF. The CDR3 DNA follows: TGTGCCAGCAGCCCCGACAGGGAACAGCCCCAGCATTTT.

This clonotype occurred once. The chain combines TRBV4-1 with TRBJ2-6, with 13 bases aligning to TRBD2. CDR3 size: 23 residues. With V trimmed by 1 base and J by 1 base, 16 bases remained unmatched. In germline, CDR1 is MGHRA, CDR2 YSYEKL. CDR3 sequence (DNA): TGCGCCAGCAGCCAAGGTTTGGGACTAGCGGGACCGGAGACAAGTTCTGGGGCCAACGTCCTGACTTTC. Translated, it gives CASSQGLGLAGPETSSGANVLTF.

This chain joins TRBV20-1 and TRBJ2-1; no clear D gene. The CDR3 runs to 13 residues. The V end was cut by 0 bases, the J end by 7 bases, with 10 bases between. Germline CDR1 reads DFQATT; CDR2 reads SNEGSKA (reference sequence). The CDR3 sequence is CSARDQIRNEQFF. In DNA form, the CDR3 reads TGCAGTGCTAGAGATCAAATTAGGAATGAGCAGTTCTTC.

This clonotype was recorded at least ten times. V gene TRBV29-1 combines with J gene TRBJ2-6, with D uncertain. Germline loops: CDR1 SQVTM, CDR2 ANQGSEA. Between the trimmed V and J ends, which lost 4 bases and 0 bases, there was a span of 7 bases. The CDR3 has 14 amino acids. The CDR3 sequence is CSVGMSSGANVLTF. DNA of the CDR3: TGCAGCGTTGGGATGAGCTCTGGGGCCAACGTCCTGACTTTC.

The chain has TRBV7-2 and TRBJ2-5, with 7 bases matching TRBD1. V lost 3 bases, J lost 7 bases, and 8 bases stayed unmatched. The CDR3 extends over 14 amino acids. Looked up from germline, CDR1 is SGHTA and CDR2 is FQGNSA. For the CDR3, the DNA is TGTGCCAGCAGCTTGGGAGACAGGGCGGGGACCCAGTACTTC. As protein: CASSLGDRAGTQYF.

This clonotype was picked up many times. This chain uses TRBV6-1 with TRBJ2-3, with 14 bases lining up with TRBD2. This CDR3 comprises 16 residues. The germline V gene has CDR1 MNHNS and CDR2 SASEGT. The V and J ends lost 5 bases and 4 bases, in that order; junction bases with no gene match: 5. CDR3 protein: CASSRGLAGVADTQYF. DNA of the CDR3: TGTGCCAGCAGTAGGGGACTAGCGGGAGTTGCAGATACGCAGTATTTT.

This clonotype was counted at least ten times. The rearrangement links TRBV28 to TRBJ2-7; a weak D match, TRBD2 (6 bases). Germline V gene data show CDR1 as MDHEN and CDR2 as SYDVKM. There are 14 residues in the CDR3. The ends were cut back, 3 bases at V and 0 bases at J, with 9 bases in the middle. The DNA of the CDR3 is TGTGCCAGCAGTTTCGGGGGACTCTCCTACGAGCAGTACTTC. Amino acids: CASSFGGLSYEQYF.

This clonotype was detected ten times or more. The chain combines TRBV12-3 or TRBV12-4 with TRBJ2-2, with unresolved D. With 10 bases removed from V and 0 bases from J, the gap between germline ends came to 15 bases. This CDR3 is built from 15 residues. CDR3 protein: CATNYRAPNTGELFF. CDR3 nucleotide sequence: TGTGCCACTAACTACCGGGCACCGAACACCGGGGAGCTGTTTTTT.

This clonotype was seen more than once but under ten times. V and J are TRBV7-6 and TRBJ2-7, with 7 bases lining up with TRBD2. The germline CDR1 and CDR2 sequences are SGHVS and FNYEAQ. V dropped 5 bases and J dropped 2; count of bases not matched to a gene: 6. This CDR3 is built from 14 residues. The CDR3 region is CASSPFSGAYEQYF. CDR3 nucleotides: TGTGCCAGCAGCCCCTTCAGCGGGGCCTACGAGCAGTACTTC.